This T cell receptor (beta chain) is drawn from a study of type 1 and type 2 diabetes patients (dated by TCRdb to 2016 to 2018). Concerning the study at large: About ten type 1 diabetes patients, a few type 2 diabetes patients and about 6 nondiabetic controls were recruited in China to form the cohort. Across the study, CD4+ and CD8+ T cells were positively selected from PBMCs by means of CD4 or CD8 MicroBeads on MACS columns. A total of over 15,000,000 paired-end reads was generated across the whole study. The study profiled TCRbeta repertoires by high-throughput sequencing to compare type 1 diabetes, type 2 diabetes and nondiabetic individuals. For the type 1 diabetes patients, the type 2 diabetes patients acted as a disease comparison group. When approximately 20-cycle amplification was compared with roughly 25-cycle amplification, V gene usage looked similar, suggesting that primer efficiencies were similar and PCR bias was random. Sequencing of the TCRbeta libraries was paired-end and was performed on Illumina HiSeq 2000 or MiSeq instruments.

Sequencing took place on an Illumina MiSeq. For TCRbeta CDR3 amplification, the template was genomic DNA taken from the sorted T cell subsets. The TCRbeta CDR3 region was amplified by multiplex PCR with 30 forward and 13 reverse primers. AMPure XP beads were used to purify the PCR products, after which a second roughly 25-cycle PCR added indices and adaptors. Libraries were gel-purified using the QIAquick Gel Extraction Kit before sequencing. Under the source paper's analysis protocol: Paired-end reads were merged with FLASH and aligned to IMGT V, D and J germline references using IgBLAST. Reads with less than 70% alignment identity to germline references were removed, leaving some 10 million reads across the study. CDR3 boundaries, reading frame and productivity were assigned according to IMGT definitions. Highly-expanded clones were defined as clones at or above 1% of reads, and diversity was measured by normalized Shannon entropy. Unpaired two-tailed t-tests were used to test for differences in Shannon entropy between groups. TCRdb's own reprocessing of the public reads used fastp at Q25 and MiXCR and kept productive beta chains. Entries that share a CDR3 protein sequence are merged under the most common genes and DNA. The V and J calls reflect TCRdb's pipeline rather than the authors' work. The sample includes more than 250,000 distinct CDR3 sequences, with roughly 44% observed a single time. The ten biggest clones cover about an eighth of the sample.

General study outcomes and caveats: Because only a limited number of T2D and control samples were sequenced, some T1D-only HECs might also appear in more T2D or control samples. Study groups were not matched for age and gender, which possibly biased interpretation. Highly correlated V and J gene usage patterns were observed for type 2 diabetes and control samples, with an average of roughly 0.97 between samples. Type 2 diabetes patients had few highly-expanded CD4+ clones, median one, accounting for a median roughly 3.7% of reads. In both CD4+ and CD8+ T cells, type 2 diabetes repertoires were highly diverse, with diversity significantly greater than that of type 1 diabetes repertoires.

Every diabetic patient fulfilled standard classification criteria for type 1 or type 2 diabetes, and glucose and C-peptide were evaluated using WHO-recommended methods. Donors were excluded if they had other autoimmune diseases or infections within the previous four weeks. From each participant, about 10 milliliters of peripheral blood were collected. PBMCs were isolated with LymphoPrep density separation. V was cut back by 1 base and J by 0 bases, leaving a gap of 16 bases between them. Including the terminal cysteine and phenylalanine, the CDR3 comprises 17 residues. Only CDR3 DNA is held: 51 bases, read in frame from base 1. As encoded in the germline V gene, CDR1 is SGHDN while CDR2 is FVKESK. In this sample, this clonotype turned up a few times. Its antigen has not been determined. No base quality values were provided; no much bigger clone lies one nucleotide off.

This chain is built from TRBV14 and TRBJ2-7; the D gene is unclear. The sequenced sample was peripheral blood mononuclear cells (PBMCs). This receptor was taken from a young man with type 2 diabetes. The CDR3 protein: CASSQAPVNGYSYEQYF. The nucleotide sequence is given as TGTGCCAGCAGCCAAGCCCCCGTCAATGGGTACTCCTACGAGCAGTACTTC.